Listed here is a single T cell receptor beta chain. Its antigen is currently not known. The record has no base qualities; no much larger clone is one base away. The sample is drawn from a study of identical twins (dated by TCRdb to about 2016). About the full investigation: To test whether fetal clonotypes persist, the study used deep sequencing on TCR alpha and beta repertoires from monozygotic twins, unrelated adults of various ages, and cord blood. To rule out contamination, the twin experiments were replicated at different times with different library preparation protocols.

What the study reported, not specific to this receptor: The excess sharing between twins in beta out-of-frame sequences was weaker because fewer shared sequences reduced the signal-to-noise ratio. Fewer insertions were carried by abundant cord blood beta clonotypes; a weaker similar trend was observed in young adult naive repertoires, while no such trend was observed in memory repertoires. Conclusions relied on cross-sectional statistical analysis, since the same donors could not be followed over many years. Invariant T cells such as MAIT and iNKT could partly confound zero-insertion analyses, although diverse VJ usage argued against such confounding for most clonotypes. In monozygotic twins, recombination models systematically underestimated out-of-frame TCR alpha sharing, but the models matched the sharing seen between unrelated individuals. Compared with coincidental sharing between unrelated individuals, out-of-frame TCR alpha sequences shared between twins had an excess of sequences with low generation probability.

Library preparation used 5' RACE. The instrument given in TCRdb is Illumina HiSeq 2000. A universal primer binding site was added through template switching, and the final cDNA carried a unique molecular identifier so that TCR cDNA molecules could be counted accurately. First-strand cDNA for TCR alpha and beta chains was synthesized from specific primers in the conserved constant-segment region. To control for contamination, each cDNA library was double barcoded with a SMART-Mk sample barcode plus Illumina barcodes. TruSeq adapter sequences, together with Illumina sample barcodes, were added in two successive PCR steps. The Illumina HiSeq platform was used with custom primers to sequence TCR alpha and beta cDNA libraries. As for the authors' bioinformatics: Raw reads were processed with MiGEC to extract unique molecular identifiers, and MiXCR was used to determine CDR3 positions. For each individual, recombination models were inferred using an EM algorithm with the repgenHMM and IGoR tools. The analysis of shared clonotypes was done with the tcR package in R, with sharing normalized by the product of cloneset sizes. Out-of-frame nonproductive sequences were analyzed to study raw recombination free of thymic and clonal selection effects. TCRdb reran the public reads through fastp at Q25 and MiXCR, keeping productive beta chains. Each CDR3 protein appears once, grouped with its most common genes and DNA. TCRdb, not the original authors, processed these V and J calls. The sample table holds about 500,000 distinct CDR3 sequences, of which 14% were seen once. About 0.94% of the sample belongs to the ten largest clones.

Only healthy Caucasian donors were included. The twin cohort consisted of three pairs of female monozygotic twins, all aged about 18 to 29 years. Positive isolation kits from Invitrogen were used to isolate the CD4+ and CD8+ T cell populations. The same specimen was also included in a second study, on yellow fever vaccine responses in identical twins. The second investigation adds: The authors reported that the T cell response to vaccination in identical twins appeared partly convergent and partly personalized. In the study, vaccine-responding T cell clones were precisely tracked in identical twins.

Sequencing was carried out using CD4+ T cells sorted from blood. The receptor was isolated from a woman between 18 and 30 years old in good health.

The CDR3 is CASTIRRGGTYYEQYF. The DNA sequence is given as TGTGCCAGCACCATCAGGCGCGGGGGAACATATTACGAGCAGTACTTC. The rearranged chain carries TRBV12-3 or TRBV12-4 and TRBJ2-7, with TRBD2 matching 7 junction bases. Trimming leaves V shorter by 7 bases and J shorter by 4 bases, with the junction holding 16 bases beyond the gene matches. Taken from cysteine to phenylalanine, the CDR3 has 16 residues. CDR3 DNA is the only sequence kept; it has 48 bases, read in frame from the first base.